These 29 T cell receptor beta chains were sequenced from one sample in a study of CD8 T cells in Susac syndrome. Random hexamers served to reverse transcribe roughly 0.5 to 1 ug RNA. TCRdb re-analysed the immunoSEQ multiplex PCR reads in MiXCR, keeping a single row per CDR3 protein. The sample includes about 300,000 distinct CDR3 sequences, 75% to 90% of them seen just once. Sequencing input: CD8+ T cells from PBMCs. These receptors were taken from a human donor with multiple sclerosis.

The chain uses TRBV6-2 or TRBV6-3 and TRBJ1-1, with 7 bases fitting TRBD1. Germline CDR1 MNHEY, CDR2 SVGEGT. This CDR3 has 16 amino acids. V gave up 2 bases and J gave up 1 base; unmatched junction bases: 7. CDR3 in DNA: TGTGCCAGCAGTTACGGGAACAGGGGAAAGAACACTGAAGCTTTCTTT. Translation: CASSYGNRGKNTEAFF.

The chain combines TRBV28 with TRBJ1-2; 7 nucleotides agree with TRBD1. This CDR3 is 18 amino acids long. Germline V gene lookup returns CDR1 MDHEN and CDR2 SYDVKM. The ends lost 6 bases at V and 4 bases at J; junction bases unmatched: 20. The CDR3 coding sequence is TGTGCCAGCAGCGGGACCGACAGGGTGGAAGTGTGGGTCTATGGCTACACCTTC. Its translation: CASSGTDRVEVWVYGYTF.

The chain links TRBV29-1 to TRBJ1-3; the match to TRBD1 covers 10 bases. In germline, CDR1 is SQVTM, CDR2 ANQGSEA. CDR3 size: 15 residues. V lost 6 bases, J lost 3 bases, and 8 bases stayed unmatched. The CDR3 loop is CSVGWDRGSGNTIYF. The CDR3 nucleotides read TGCAGCGTGGGGTGGGACAGGGGAAGTGGAAACACCATATATTTT. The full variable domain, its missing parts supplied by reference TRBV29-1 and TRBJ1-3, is SAVISQKPSRDICQRGTSLTIQCQVDSQVTMMFWYRQQPGQSLTLIATANQGSEATYESGFVIDKFPISRPNLTFSTLTVSNMSPEDSSIYLCSVGWDRGSGNTIYFGEGSWLTVV.

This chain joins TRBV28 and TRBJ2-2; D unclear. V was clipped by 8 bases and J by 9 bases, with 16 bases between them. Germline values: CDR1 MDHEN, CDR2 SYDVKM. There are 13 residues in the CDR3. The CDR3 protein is CASQRPFRRELFF. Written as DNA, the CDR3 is TGTGCCAGCCAGAGACCCTTTCGTAGGGAGCTGTTTTTT. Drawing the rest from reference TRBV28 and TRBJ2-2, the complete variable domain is DVKVTQSSRYLVKRTGEKVFLECVQDMDHENMFWYRQDPGLGLRLIYFSYDVKMKEKGDIPEGYSVSREKKERFSLILESASTNQTSMYLCASQRPFRRELFFGEGSRLTVL.

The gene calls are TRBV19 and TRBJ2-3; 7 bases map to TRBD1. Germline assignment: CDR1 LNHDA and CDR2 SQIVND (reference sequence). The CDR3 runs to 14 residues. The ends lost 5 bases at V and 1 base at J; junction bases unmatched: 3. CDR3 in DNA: TGTGCCAGTAGTCAGGGGGAAGGCACAGATACGCAGTATTTT. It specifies CASSQGEGTDTQYF.

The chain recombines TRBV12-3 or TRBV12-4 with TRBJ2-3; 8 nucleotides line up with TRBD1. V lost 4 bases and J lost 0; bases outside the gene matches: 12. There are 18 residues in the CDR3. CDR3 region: CASSSRTGFETSTDTQYF. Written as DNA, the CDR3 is TGTGCCAGCAGTTCCAGGACAGGGTTTGAGACTAGCACAGATACGCAGTATTTT.

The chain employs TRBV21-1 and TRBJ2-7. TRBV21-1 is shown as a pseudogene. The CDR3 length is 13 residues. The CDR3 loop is CASSPYPSYEQYF. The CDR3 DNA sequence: TGTGCCAGCAGCCCTTATCCGTCCTACGAGCAGTACTTC.

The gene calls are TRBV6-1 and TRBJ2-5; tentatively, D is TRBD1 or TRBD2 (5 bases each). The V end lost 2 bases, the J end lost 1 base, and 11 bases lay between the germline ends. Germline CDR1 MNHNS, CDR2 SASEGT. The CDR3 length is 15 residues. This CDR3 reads CASSEIRDLQETQYF. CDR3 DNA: TGTGCCAGCAGTGAAATCAGGGACCTCCAAGAGACCCAGTACTTC.

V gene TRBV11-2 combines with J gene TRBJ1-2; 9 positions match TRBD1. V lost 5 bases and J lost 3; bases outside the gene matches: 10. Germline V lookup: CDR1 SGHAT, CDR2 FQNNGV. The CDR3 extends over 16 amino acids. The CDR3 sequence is CASSLNAGDRDYGYTF. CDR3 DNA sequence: TGTGCCAGCAGCCTCAACGCCGGGGACAGGGACTATGGCTACACCTTC. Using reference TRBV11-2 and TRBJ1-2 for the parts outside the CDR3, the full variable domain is EAGVAQSPRYKIIEKRQSVAFWCNPISGHATLYWYQQILGQGPKLLIQFQNNGVVDDSQLPKDRFSAERLKGVDSTLKIQPAKLEDSAVYLCASSLNAGDRDYGYTFGSGTRLTVV.

The CDR3 sequence: CASSLLLTGELFF. CDR3 in DNA: TGTGCCAGCAGTTTACTGCTAACCGGGGAGCTGTTTTTT. This rearrangement joins TRBV27 to TRBJ2-2, with unresolved D. The germline V gene encodes CDR1 MNHEY and CDR2 SMNVEV (reference sequence). The CDR3 covers 13 residues. The V end was cut by 2 bases, the J end by 5 bases, with 6 bases between.

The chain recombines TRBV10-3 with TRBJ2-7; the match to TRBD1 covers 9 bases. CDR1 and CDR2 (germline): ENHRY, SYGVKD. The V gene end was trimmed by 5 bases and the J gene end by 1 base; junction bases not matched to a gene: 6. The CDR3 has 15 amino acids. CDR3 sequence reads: CAISPRGQGSYEQYF. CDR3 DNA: TGTGCCATCAGTCCCAGAGGACAGGGGTCCTACGAGCAGTACTTC.

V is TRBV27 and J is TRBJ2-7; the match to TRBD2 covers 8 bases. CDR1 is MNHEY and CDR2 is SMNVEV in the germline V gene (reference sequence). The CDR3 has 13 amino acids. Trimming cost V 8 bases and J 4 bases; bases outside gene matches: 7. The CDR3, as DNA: TGTGCCAGCTTCAGCAGCGGGGGTTACGAGCAGTACTTC. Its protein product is CASFSSGGYEQYF.

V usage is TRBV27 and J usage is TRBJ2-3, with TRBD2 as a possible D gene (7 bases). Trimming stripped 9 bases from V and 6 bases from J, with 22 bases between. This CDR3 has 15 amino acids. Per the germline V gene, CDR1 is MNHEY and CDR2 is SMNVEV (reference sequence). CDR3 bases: TGTGCCAGTGTCGGTGAGGGGGGGGCTTGGGATACGCAGTATTTT. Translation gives CASVGEGGAWDTQYF.

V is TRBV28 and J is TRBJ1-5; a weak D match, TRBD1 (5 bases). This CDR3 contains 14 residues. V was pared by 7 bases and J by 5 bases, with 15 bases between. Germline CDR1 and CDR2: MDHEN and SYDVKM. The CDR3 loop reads CASTYRMGHQPQHF. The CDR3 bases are TGTGCCAGCACCTACCGGATGGGGCATCAGCCCCAGCATTTT.

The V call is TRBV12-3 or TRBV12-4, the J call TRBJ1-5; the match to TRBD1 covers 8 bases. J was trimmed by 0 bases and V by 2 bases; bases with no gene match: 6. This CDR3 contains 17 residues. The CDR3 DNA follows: TGTGCCAGCAGTTTAACTCGGGACAGGTTTAGCAATCAGCCCCAGCATTTT. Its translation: CASSLTRDRFSNQPQHF.

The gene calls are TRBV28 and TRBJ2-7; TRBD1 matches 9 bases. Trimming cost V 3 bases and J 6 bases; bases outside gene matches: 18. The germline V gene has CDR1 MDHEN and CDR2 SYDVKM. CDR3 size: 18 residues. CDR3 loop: CASSFPLPGQGLEGEQYF. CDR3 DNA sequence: TGTGCCAGCAGTTTCCCGCTCCCGGGACAGGGTTTGGAGGGCGAGCAGTACTTC. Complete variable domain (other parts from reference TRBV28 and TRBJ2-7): DVKVTQSSRYLVKRTGEKVFLECVQDMDHENMFWYRQDPGLGLRLIYFSYDVKMKEKGDIPEGYSVSREKKERFSLILESASTNQTSMYLCASSFPLPGQGLEGEQYFGPGTRLTVT.

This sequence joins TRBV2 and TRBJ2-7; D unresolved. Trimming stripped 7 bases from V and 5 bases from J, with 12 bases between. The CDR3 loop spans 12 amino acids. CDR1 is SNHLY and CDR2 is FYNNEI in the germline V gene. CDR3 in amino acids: CASTDRRDEQYF. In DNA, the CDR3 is TGTGCCAGCACCGACCGCCGCGACGAGCAGTACTTC.

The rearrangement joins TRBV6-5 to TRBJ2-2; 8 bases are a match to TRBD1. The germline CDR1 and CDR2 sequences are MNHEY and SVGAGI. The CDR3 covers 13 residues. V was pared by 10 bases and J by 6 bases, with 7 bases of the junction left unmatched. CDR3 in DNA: TGTGCCACCAGGGGGCGCATGGCCGGGGAGCTGTTTTTT. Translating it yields CATRGRMAGELFF.

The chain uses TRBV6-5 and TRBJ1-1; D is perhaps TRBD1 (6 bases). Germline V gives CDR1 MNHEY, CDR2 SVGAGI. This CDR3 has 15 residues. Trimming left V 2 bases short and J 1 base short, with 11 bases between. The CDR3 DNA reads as TGTGCCAGCAGTTACGAGACAGGAGAGAACACTGAAGCTTTCTTT. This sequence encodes CASSYETGENTEAFF.

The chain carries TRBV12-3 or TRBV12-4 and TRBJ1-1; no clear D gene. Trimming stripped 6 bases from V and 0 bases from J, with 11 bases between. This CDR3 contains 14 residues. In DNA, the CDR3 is TGTGCCAGCAGCCTCGGGGTAATGAACACTGAAGCTTTCTTT. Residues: CASSLGVMNTEAFF.

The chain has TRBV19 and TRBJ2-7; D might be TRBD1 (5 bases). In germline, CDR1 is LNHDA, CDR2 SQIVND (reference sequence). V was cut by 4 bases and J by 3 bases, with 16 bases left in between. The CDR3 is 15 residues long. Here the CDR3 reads CASSTTGAGIYEQYF. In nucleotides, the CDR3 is TGTGCCAGTAGTACCACGGGTGCAGGGATCTACGAGCAGTACTTC.

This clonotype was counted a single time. CDR3 protein: CASSQEGLAGFPEQFF. DNA for the CDR3: TGCGCCAGCAGCCAAGAGGGACTAGCGGGATTCCCTGAGCAGTTCTTC. V is TRBV4-1 and J is TRBJ2-1; 13 nucleotides line up with TRBD2. V gave up 0 bases and J gave up 9 bases; unmatched junction bases: 5. Germline CDR1 MGHRA, CDR2 YSYEKL. The CDR3 is 16 amino acids.

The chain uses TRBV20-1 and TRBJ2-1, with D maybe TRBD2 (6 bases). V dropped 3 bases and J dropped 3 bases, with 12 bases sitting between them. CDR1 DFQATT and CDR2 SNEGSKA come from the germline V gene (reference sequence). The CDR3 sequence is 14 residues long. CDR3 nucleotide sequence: TGCAGTGCTAGCGGGAGACGGCGCTACAATGAGCAGTTCTTC. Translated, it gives CSASGRRRYNEQFF.

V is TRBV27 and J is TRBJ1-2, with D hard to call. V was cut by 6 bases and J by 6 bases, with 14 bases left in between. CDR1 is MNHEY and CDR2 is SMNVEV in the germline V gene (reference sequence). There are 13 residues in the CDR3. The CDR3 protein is CASRTQSWDGYTF. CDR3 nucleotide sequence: TGTGCCAGCAGAACCCAGAGTTGGGATGGCTACACCTTC.

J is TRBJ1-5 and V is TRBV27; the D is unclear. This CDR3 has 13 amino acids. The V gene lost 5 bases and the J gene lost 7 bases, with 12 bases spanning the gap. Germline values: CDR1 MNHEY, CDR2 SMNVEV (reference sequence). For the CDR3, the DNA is TGTGCCAGCAGTAACAGCGCGGAGCAGCCCCAGCATTTT. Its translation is CASSNSAEQPQHF.

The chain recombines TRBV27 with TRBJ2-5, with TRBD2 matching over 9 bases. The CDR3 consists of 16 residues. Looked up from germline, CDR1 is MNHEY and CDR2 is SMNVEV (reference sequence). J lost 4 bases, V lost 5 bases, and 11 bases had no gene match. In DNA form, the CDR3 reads TGTGCCAGCAGTCAACCTTATAGCGGGAGACCAGAGACCCAGTACTTC. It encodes CASSQPYSGRPETQYF.

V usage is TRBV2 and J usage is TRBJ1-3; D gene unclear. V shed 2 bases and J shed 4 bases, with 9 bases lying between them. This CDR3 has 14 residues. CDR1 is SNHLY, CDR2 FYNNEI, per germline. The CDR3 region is CASSEPEGGNTIYF. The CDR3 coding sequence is TGTGCCAGCAGTGAACCCGAAGGAGGAAACACCATATATTTT.

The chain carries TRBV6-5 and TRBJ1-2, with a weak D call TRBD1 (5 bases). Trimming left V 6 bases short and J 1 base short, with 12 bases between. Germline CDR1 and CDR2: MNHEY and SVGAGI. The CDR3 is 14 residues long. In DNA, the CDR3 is TGTGCCAGCAGCTGGACAAAGTTTAACTATGGCTACACCTTC. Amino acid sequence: CASSWTKFNYGYTF.

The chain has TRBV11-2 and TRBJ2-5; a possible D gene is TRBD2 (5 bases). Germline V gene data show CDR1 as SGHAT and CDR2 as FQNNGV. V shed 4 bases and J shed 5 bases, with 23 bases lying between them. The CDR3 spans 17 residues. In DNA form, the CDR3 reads TGTGCCAGCAGCTCCCCCCGGGCCATCGAGGGTTCGGAGACCCAGTACTTC. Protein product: CASSSPRAIEGSETQYF.